One sample yielded the 12 T cell receptor beta chains listed below, sequenced in a study of PD-1 blockade in mismatch repair-deficient tumors. Assay used: immunoSEQ multiplex PCR; TCRdb lists only in-frame clones, some missing. The table includes some 130,000 clones, more than 70% detected once. This specimen was peripheral blood, taken approximately 72 weeks after starting pembrolizumab. These receptors were collected from an adult with mismatch repair-deficient cancer.

V usage is TRBV10-3 and J usage is TRBJ2-1; 10 nucleotides line up with TRBD1. Germline assignment: CDR1 ENHRY and CDR2 SYGVKD. J lost 4 bases, V lost 10 bases, and 10 bases had no gene match. This CDR3 has 15 amino acids. In DNA, the CDR3 is TGTGCCACCCACCGAGGACAGGGGGAATACAATGAGCAGTTCTTC. Translated, it gives CATHRGQGEYNEQFF.

The chain recombines TRBV6-5 with TRBJ2-1, with D maybe TRBD2 (6 bases). Germline V gives CDR1 MNHEY, CDR2 SVGAGI. The V and J ends lost 6 bases and 4 bases respectively, with 16 bases between them. The CDR3 length is 15 residues. The CDR3 loop reads CASRQRAGRYNEQFF. For the CDR3, the DNA is TGTGCCAGCAGACAAAGGGCGGGAAGGTACAATGAGCAGTTCTTC.

The chain uses TRBV5-6 and TRBJ2-2; no clear D. The CDR3 covers 14 residues. Trimming shortened V by 0 bases and J by 4 bases, and 7 bases separated the two germline ends. The germline V gene encodes CDR1 SGHDT and CDR2 YYEEEE. Here the CDR3 DNA reads TGTGCCAGCAGCTTGGCCTCGAGCACCGGGGAGCTGTTTTTT. Protein: CASSLASSTGELFF.

The chain is built from TRBV9 and TRBJ1-3; D possibly corresponds to TRBD1 (6 bases). Germline-derived CDR1 and CDR2 are SGDLS and YYNGEE. Trimming left V 4 bases short and J 13 bases short, with 15 bases between. This CDR3 region has 12 residues. This CDR3 is CASSPGGGAIYF. The CDR3, as DNA: TGTGCCAGCAGCCCCGGTGGGGGCGCGATATATTTT. Based on the CDR3 plus reference TRBV9 and TRBJ1-3, the full variable domain is DSGVTQTPKHLITATGQRVTLRCSPRSGDLSVYWYQQSLDQGLQFLIQYYNGEERAKGNILERFSAQQFPDLHSELNLSSLELGDSALYFCASSPGGGAIYFGEGSWLTVV.

V and J are TRBV7-9 and TRBJ2-1; possibly TRBD2 for D (5 bases). This CDR3 contains 15 residues. Germline loops: CDR1 SEHNR, CDR2 FQNEAQ (reference sequence). V lost 1 base and J 2 bases, leaving 9 bases between the germline ends. CDR3 amino acids: CASSLGTRAYNEQFF. The CDR3 DNA sequence: TGTGCCAGCAGCTTAGGAACTAGAGCCTACAATGAGCAGTTCTTC. Full variable domain (missing parts from reference TRBV7-9 and TRBJ2-1): DTGVSQNPRHKITKRGQNVTFRCDPISEHNRLYWYRQTLGQGPEFLTYFQNEAQLEKSRLLSDRFSAERPKGSFSTLEIQRTEQGDSAMYLCASSLGTRAYNEQFFGPGTRLTVL.

J is TRBJ2-7 and V is TRBV5-6, with D perhaps matching TRBD1 (5 bases). Trimming removed 4 bases from V and 0 bases from J, with 14 bases in between. Germline-derived CDR1 and CDR2 are SGHDT and YYEEEE. The CDR3 is 15 residues long. The CDR3 loop reads CASSLGQASSYEQYF. In DNA form, the CDR3 reads TGTGCCAGCAGCCTGGGGCAGGCTAGCTCCTACGAGCAGTACTTC.

This clone has only one observation. The DNA for the CDR3 is TGTGCCAGCAGCTCAGCCTGGACAGGGCAGGAGCGAGAGACCCAGTACTTC. Translating gives CASSSAWTGQERETQYF. The chain is built from TRBV7-8 and TRBJ2-5, with 8 bases matching TRBD1. This CDR3 has 17 residues. Trimming cost V 4 bases and J 4 bases; bases outside gene matches: 14. Per the germline V gene, CDR1 is SGHVS and CDR2 is FQNEAQ.

The rearrangement uses TRBV7-2 and TRBJ2-7; D may be TRBD1 (6 bases). This CDR3 comprises 14 residues. Germline V CDR1 and CDR2: SGHTA, FQGNSA. The V gene lost 3 bases and the J gene lost 4 bases, with 13 bases spanning the gap. The CDR3: CASSFRDIGYEQYF. In DNA, the CDR3 is TGTGCCAGCAGCTTTCGGGACATCGGGTACGAGCAGTACTTC.

The chain links TRBV7-9 to TRBJ2-1, with 7 nucleotides matching TRBD2. CDR3 length equals 15 residues. The germline CDR1 and CDR2 sequences are SEHNR and FQNEAQ (reference sequence). V dropped 5 bases and J dropped 6; count of bases not matched to a gene: 10. This CDR3 reads CASSSPGLTLNEQFF. The CDR3 DNA sequence: TGTGCCAGCAGCAGTCCGGGACTAACCCTCAATGAGCAGTTCTTC.

The chain joins TRBV19 to TRBJ1-1; weak D call: TRBD1 (5 bases). Germline V CDR1 and CDR2: LNHDA, SQIVND (reference sequence). The CDR3 loop spans 13 amino acids. The V end lost 7 bases, the J end lost 3 bases, and 12 bases lay between the germline ends. The CDR3 region is CASTLGGYTEAFF. The CDR3, as DNA: TGTGCCAGTACCCTGGGGGGGTACACTGAAGCTTTCTTT.

This clone has only one observation. The rearrangement joins TRBV27 to TRBJ2-7; D not resolved. There are 11 residues in the CDR3. Germline values: CDR1 MNHEY, CDR2 SMNVEV (reference sequence). Deletions cut 6 bases from V and 6 bases from J, with 9 bases between. CDR3 nucleotides: TGTGCCAGCAGCCACTTCTCCGAGCAGTACTTC. Its translation is CASSHFSEQYF.

The CDR3 bases are TGTGCCAGCAGCGCCCGCGGAGATCAGCCCCAGCATTTT. This gives the protein CASSARGDQPQHF. The chain employs TRBV7-2 and TRBJ1-5; D is ambiguous. CDR3 length: 13 residues. Germline V gene sequence: CDR1 SGHTA, CDR2 FQGNSA. V dropped 5 bases and J dropped 5 bases, with 10 bases sitting between them.